This paragraph reports one T cell receptor (beta chain). The record originates from a study of CDR3 diversity in severe acne. One entry per CDR3 protein results from TCRdb running MiXCR on the PCR reads. The sample includes more than 85,000 distinct CDR3 sequences, about 53% of them seen just once. J lost 8 bases, V lost 5 bases, and 5 bases had no gene match. From germline, CDR1 is SGHAT and CDR2 FQNNGV. The CDR3 is made up of 15 amino acids. The gene calls are TRBV11-2 and TRBJ1-6; the match to TRBD1 covers 11 bases. The sample comprised blood. The clonotype comes from a male donor with severe acne vulgaris. This CDR3 is CASSRRDRGDSPLHF. Here the CDR3 DNA reads TGTGCCAGCAGCCGCCGGGACAGGGGGGATTCACCCCTCCACTTT.